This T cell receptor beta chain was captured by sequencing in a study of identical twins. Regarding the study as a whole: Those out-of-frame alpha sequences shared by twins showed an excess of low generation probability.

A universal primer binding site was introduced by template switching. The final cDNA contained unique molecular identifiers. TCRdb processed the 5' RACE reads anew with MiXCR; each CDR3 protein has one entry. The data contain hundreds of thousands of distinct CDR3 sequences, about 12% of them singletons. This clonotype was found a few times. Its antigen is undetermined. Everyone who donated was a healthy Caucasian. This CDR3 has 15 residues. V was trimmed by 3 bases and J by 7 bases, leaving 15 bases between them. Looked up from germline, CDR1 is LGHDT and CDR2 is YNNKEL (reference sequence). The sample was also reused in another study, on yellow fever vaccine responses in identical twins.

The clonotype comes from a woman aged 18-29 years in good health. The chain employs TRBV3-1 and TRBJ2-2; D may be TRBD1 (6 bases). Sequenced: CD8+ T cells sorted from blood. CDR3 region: CASSHPQGRSGELFF. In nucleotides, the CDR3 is TGTGCCAGCAGCCATCCCCAGGGGCGGAGCGGGGAGCTGTTTTTT.